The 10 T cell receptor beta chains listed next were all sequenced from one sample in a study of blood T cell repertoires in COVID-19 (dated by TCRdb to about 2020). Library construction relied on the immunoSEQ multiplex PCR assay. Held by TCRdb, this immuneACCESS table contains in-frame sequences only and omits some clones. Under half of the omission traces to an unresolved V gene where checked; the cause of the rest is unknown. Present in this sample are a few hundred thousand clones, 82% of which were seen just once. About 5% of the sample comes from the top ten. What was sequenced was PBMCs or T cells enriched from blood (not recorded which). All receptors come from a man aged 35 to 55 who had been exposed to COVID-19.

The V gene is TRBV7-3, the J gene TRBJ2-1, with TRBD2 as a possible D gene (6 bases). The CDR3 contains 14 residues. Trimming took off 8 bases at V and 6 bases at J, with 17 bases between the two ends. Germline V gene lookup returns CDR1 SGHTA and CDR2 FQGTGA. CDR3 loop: CASQDGRGSNEQFF. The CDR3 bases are TGTGCCAGCCAGGACGGGAGAGGGAGCAATGAGCAGTTCTTC.

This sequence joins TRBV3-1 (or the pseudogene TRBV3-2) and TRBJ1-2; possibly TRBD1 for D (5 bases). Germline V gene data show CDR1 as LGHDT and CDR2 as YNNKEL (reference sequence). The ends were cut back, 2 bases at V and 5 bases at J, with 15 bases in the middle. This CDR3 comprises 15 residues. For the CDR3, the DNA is TGTGCCAGCAGCCAAAGACAGTCTTTGGGGTATGGCTACACCTTC. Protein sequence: CASSQRQSLGYGYTF.

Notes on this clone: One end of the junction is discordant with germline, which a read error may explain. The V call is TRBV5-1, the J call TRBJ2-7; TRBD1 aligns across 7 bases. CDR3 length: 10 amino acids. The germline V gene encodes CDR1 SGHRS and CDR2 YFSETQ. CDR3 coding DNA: TGCGCCAGCAGCTTGATTACAGGGGTATTC. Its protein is CASSLITGVF.

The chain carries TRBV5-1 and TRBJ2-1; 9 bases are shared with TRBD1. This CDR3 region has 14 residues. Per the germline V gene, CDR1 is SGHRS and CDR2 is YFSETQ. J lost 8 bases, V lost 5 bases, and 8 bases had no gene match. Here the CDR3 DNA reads TGCGCCAGCAGACAGACAGGGGGTTTCGATGAGCAGTTCTTC. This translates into CASRQTGGFDEQFF.

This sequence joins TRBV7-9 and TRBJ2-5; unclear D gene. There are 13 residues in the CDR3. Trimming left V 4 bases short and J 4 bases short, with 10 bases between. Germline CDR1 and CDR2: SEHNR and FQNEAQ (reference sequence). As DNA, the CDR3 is TGTGCCAGCAGCTCCACTAAAGGAGAGACCCAGTACTTC. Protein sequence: CASSSTKGETQYF.

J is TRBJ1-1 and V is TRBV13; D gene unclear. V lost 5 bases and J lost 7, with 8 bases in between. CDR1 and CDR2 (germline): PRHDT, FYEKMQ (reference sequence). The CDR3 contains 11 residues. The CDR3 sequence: CASSQTDEAFF. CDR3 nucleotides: TGTGCCAGCAGCCAAACAGATGAAGCTTTCTTT.

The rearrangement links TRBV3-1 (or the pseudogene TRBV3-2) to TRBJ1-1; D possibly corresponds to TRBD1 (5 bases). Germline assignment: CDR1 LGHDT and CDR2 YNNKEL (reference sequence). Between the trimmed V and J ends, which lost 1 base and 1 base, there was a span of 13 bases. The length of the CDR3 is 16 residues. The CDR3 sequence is CASSQVPGGGNTEAFF. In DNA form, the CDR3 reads TGTGCCAGCAGCCAAGTTCCAGGCGGGGGGAACACTGAAGCTTTCTTT.

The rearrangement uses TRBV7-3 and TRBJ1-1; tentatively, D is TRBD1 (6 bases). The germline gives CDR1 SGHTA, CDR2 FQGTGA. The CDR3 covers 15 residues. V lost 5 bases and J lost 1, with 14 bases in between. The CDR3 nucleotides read TGTGCCAGCAGCCCAAAGACAGGACCGAACACTGAAGCTTTCTTT. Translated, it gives CASSPKTGPNTEAFF.

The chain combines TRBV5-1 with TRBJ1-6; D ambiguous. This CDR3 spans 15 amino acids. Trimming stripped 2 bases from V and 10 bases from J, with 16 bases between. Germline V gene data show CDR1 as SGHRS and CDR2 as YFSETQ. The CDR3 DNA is TGCGCCAGCAGCTTATCCACCGGAGGTGGATCACCCCTCCACTTT. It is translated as CASSLSTGGGSPLHF. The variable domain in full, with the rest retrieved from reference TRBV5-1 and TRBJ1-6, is KAGVTQTPRYLIKTRGQQVTLSCSPISGHRSVSWYQQTPGQGLQFLFEYFSETQRNKGNFPGRFSGRQFSNSRSEMNVSTLELGDSALYLCASSLSTGGGSPLHFGNGTRLTVT.

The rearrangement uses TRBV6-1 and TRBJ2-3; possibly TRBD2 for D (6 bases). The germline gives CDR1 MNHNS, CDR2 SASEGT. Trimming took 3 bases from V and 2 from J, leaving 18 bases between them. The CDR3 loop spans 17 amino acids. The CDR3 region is CASSETLLAASTDTQYF. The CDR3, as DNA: TGTGCCAGCAGTGAGACTTTACTAGCTGCCTCCACAGATACGCAGTATTTT.